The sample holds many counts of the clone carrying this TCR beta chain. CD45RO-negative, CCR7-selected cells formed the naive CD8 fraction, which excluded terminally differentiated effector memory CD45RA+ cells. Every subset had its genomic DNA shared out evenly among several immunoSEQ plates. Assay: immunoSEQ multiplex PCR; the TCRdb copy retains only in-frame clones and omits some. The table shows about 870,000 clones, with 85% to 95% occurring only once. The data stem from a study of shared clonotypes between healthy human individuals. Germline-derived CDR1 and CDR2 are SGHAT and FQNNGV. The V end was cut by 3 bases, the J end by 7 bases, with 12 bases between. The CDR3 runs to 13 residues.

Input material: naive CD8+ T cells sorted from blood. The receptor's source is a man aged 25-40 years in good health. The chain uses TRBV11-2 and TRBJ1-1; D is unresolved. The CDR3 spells CASSFGTEFEAFF. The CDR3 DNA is TGTGCCAGCAGCTTCGGAACAGAATTTGAAGCTTTCTTT. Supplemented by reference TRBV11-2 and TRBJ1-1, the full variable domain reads EAGVAQSPRYKIIEKRQSVAFWCNPISGHATLYWYQQILGQGPKLLIQFQNNGVVDDSQLPKDRFSAERLKGVDSTLKIQPAKLEDSAVYLCASSFGTEFEAFFGQGTRLTVV.